This entry describes one T cell receptor (beta chain). The data stem from a study of control samples from healthy donors and cancer patients. Using immunoSEQ multiplex PCR, the repertoire was profiled, and TCRdb retains in-frame clones only, with some absent. In all, the sample yields approximately 190,000 clones. Sequenced sample: blood. The origin of this receptor is a woman aged 25-40 years in good health.

CDR3 sequence (DNA): TGTGCCAGTAGTATAGTCCTGGCGGGGCGATCCTCCTACAATGAGCAGTTCTTC. Amino acids: CASSIVLAGRSSYNEQFF. The V call is TRBV19, the J call TRBJ2-1, with D perhaps matching TRBD2 (6 bases). CDR1 LNHDA and CDR2 SQIVND come from the germline V gene (reference sequence). Trimming pared 1 base from V and 0 bases from J, leaving 16 bases between. This CDR3 region has 18 residues.